The source of this T cell receptor beta chain is a study of cytomegalovirus exposure and HLA in healthy donors. Findings and caveats of the study: TCR beta chain V- and J-gene trimming was linked, in a later analysis, to a missense variant in DCLRE1C. Later analysis placed DRB1 highest and HLA-C lowest in TCR association rates, which differed by HLA locus. CMV serostatus stood as the only immune exposure information on hand. Later analysis identified several of the most significant clusters that appeared linked to common viral pathogens.

With regard to this clone: As yet, its antigen is unknown.

PCR employed 60 Vbeta and 13 Jbeta primers. The method was immunoSEQ multiplex PCR; TCRdb's version includes in-frame clones alone and lacks a portion of them. The table for this sample gives about 55,000 clones. This CDR3 is 12 amino acids long. Trimming shortened V by 0 bases and J by 6 bases, and 5 bases separated the two germline ends. Input material: PBMCs. The clonotype was recovered from a woman in her sixties in good health and CMV-seropositive. The chain employs TRBV23-1 and TRBJ1-2, with D possibly TRBD1 on 5 matching bases. TRBV23-1 is annotated as an ORF whose role is uncertain. CDR3 sequence (DNA): TGCGCCAGCAGTCAATCAGGGGATGGCTACACCTTC. Residues: CASSQSGDGYTF.